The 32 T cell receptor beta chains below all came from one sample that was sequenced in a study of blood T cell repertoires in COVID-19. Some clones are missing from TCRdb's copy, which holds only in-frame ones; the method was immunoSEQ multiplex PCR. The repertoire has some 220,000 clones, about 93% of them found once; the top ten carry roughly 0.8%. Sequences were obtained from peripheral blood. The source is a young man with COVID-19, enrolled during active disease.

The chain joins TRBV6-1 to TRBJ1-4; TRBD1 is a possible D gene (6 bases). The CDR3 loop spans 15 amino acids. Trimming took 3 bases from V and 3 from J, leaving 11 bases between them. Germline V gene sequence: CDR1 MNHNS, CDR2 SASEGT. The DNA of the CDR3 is TGTGCCAGCAGTGAGACCCACAGGGCTAATGAAAAACTGTTTTTT. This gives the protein CASSETHRANEKLFF.

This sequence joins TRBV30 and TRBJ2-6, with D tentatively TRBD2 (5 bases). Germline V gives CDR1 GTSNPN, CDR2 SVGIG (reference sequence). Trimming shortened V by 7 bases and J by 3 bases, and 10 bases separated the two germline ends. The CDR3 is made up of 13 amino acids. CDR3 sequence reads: CAFEGGGANVLTF. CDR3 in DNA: TGTGCCTTTGAGGGTGGTGGGGCCAACGTCCTGACTTTC.

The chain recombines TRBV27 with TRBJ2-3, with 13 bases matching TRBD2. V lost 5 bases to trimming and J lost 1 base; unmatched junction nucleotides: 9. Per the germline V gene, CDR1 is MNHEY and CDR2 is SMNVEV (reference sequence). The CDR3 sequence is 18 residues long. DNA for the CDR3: TGTGCCAGCAGTACCCGACGCACTAGCGGGGGGGGCACAGATACGCAGTATTTT. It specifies CASSTRRTSGGGTDTQYF.

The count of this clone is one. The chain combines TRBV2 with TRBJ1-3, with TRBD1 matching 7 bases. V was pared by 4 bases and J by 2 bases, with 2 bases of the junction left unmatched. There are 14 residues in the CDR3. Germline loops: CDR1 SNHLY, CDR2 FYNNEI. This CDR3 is CASSADRAGNTIYF. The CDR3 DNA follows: TGTGCCAGCAGTGCCGACAGGGCTGGAAACACCATATATTTT. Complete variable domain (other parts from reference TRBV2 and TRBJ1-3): EPEVTQTPSHQVTQMGQEVILRCVPISNHLYFYWYRQILGQKVEFLVSFYNNEISEKSEIFDDQFSVERPDGSNFTLKIRSTKLEDSAMYFCASSADRAGNTIYFGEGSWLTVV.

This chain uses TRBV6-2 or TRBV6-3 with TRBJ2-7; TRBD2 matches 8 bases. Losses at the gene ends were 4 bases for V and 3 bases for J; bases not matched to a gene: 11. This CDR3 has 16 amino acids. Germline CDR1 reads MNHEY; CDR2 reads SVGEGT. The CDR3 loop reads CASSSHRGGLSYEQYF. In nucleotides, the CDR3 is TGTGCCAGCAGTTCCCATCGGGGGGGCCTTAGCTACGAGCAGTACTTC.

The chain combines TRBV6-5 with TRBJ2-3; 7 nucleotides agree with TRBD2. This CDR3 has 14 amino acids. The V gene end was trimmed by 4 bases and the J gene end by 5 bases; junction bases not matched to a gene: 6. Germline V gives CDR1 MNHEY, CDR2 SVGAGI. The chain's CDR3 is CASSSGGTGDTQYF. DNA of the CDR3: TGTGCCAGCAGTTCGGGAGGTACAGGAGATACGCAGTATTTT.

The CDR3 sequence is CASSYGGASNEKLFF. In nucleotides, the CDR3 is TGTGCCAGCAGTTACGGGGGGGCGAGTAATGAAAAACTGTTTTTT. This chain connects TRBV6-5 to TRBJ1-4, with D perhaps matching TRBD1 (6 bases). The length of the CDR3 is 15 residues. CDR1 and CDR2 (germline): MNHEY, SVGAGI. V lost 2 bases to trimming and J lost 4 bases, with 11 bases between them.

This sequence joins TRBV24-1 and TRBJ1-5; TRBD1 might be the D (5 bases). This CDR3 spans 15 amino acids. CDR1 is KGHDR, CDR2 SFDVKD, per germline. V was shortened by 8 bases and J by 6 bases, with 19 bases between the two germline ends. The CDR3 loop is CATTSPGPISQPQHF. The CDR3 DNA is TGTGCCACCACGTCGCCAGGGCCGATCAGTCAGCCCCAGCATTTT.

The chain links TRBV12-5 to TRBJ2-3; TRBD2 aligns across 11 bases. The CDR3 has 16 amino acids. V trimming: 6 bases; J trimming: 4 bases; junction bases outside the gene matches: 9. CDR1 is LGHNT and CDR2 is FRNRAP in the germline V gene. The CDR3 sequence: CASGPLTSGVADTQYF. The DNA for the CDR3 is TGTGCTAGTGGACCCCTGACTAGCGGGGTCGCAGATACGCAGTATTTT.

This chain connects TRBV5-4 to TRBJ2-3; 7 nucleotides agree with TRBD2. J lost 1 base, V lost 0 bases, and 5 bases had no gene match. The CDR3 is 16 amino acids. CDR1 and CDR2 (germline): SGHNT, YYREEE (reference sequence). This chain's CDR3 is CASSLETGGRTDTQYF. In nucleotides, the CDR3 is TGTGCCAGCAGCTTGGAGACGGGGGGTCGCACAGATACGCAGTATTTT.

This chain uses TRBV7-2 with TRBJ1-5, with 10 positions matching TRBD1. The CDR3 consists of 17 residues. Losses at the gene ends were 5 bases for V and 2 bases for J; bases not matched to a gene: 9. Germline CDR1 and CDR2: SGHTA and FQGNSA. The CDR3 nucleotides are TGTGCCAGCAGCCAGGGGACAGGGGCAGAGGGCAATCAGCCCCAGCATTTT. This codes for CASSQGTGAEGNQPQHF.

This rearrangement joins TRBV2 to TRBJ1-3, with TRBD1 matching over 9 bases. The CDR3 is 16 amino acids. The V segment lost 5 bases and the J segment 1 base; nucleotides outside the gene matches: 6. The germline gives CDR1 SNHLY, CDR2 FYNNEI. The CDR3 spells CASSYDRGVSGNTIYF. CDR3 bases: TGTGCCAGCAGTTATGACAGGGGGGTTTCTGGAAACACCATATATTTT.

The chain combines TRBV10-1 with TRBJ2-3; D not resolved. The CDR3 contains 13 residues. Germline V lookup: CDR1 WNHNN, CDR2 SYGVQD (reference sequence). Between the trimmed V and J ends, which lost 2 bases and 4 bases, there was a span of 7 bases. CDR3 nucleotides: TGCGCCAGCAGTGAGCCTCCAGCAGATACGCAGTATTTT. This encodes CASSEPPADTQYF.

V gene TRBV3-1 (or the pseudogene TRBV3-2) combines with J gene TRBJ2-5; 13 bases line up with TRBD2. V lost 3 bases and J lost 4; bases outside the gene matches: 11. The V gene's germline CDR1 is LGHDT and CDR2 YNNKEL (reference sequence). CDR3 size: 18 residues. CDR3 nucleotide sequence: TGTGCCAGCAGCCAGGCTGTACTAGCGGGGGGGCCCGGAGAGACCCAGTACTTC. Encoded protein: CASSQAVLAGGPGETQYF.

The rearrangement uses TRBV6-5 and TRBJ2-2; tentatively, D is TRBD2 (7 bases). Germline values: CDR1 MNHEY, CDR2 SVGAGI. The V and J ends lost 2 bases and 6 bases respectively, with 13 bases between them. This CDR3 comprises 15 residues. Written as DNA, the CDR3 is TGTGCCAGCAGTTACGGGGGGGGCTTTCCCGGGGAGCTGTTTTTT. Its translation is CASSYGGGFPGELFF.

The CDR3 is CASSRGSYEQYF. CDR3 coding DNA: TGTGCCAGCAGTCGGGGGTCCTACGAGCAGTACTTC. The chain couples TRBV12-3 or TRBV12-4 to TRBJ2-7, with D possibly matching TRBD2 (6 bases). The length of the CDR3 is 12 residues. The V end was cut by 5 bases, the J end by 1 base, with 6 bases between.

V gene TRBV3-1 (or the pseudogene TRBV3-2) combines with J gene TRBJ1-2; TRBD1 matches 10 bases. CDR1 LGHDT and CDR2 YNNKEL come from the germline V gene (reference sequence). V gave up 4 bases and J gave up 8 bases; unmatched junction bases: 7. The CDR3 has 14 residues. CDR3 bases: TGTGCCAGCAGCCGCCGACAGGGGGCGGGGGGCTACACCTTC. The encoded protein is CASSRRQGAGGYTF.

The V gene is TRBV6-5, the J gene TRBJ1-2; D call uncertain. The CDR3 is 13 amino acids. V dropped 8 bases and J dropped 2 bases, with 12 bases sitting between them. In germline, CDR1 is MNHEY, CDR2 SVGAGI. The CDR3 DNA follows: TGTGCCAGCGGAGGTGGGGAAAACTATGGCTACACCTTC. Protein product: CASGGGENYGYTF.

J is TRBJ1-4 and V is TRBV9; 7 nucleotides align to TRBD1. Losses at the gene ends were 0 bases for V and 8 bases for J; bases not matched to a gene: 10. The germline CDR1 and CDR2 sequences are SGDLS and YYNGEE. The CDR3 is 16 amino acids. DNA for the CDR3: TGTGCCAGCAGCGTAGCTCCAGACAGGGCAGGGGAAAAACTGTTTTTT. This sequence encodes CASSVAPDRAGEKLFF.

The CDR3 is CSVSAGDTEAFF. The CDR3 DNA is TGCAGCGTCTCGGCAGGGGACACTGAAGCTTTCTTT. The V and J genes are TRBV29-1 and TRBJ1-1; a weak D match, TRBD1 (6 bases). This CDR3 is 12 amino acids long. Germline V gene data show CDR1 as SQVTM and CDR2 as ANQGSEA. V lost 6 bases and J 3 bases, leaving 11 bases between the germline ends.

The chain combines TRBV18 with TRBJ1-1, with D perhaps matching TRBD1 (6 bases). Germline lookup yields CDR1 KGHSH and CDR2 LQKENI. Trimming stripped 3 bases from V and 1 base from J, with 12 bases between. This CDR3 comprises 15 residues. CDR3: CASSPLGGENTEAFF. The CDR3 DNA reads TGTGCCAGCTCACCTTTAGGGGGGGAGAACACTGAAGCTTTCTTT.

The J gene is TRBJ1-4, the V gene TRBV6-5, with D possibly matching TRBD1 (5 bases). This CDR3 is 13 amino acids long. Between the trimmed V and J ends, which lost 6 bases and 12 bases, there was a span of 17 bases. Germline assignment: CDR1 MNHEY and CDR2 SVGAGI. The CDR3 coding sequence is TGTGCCAGCAGAGGCCAGGGTAGGGAGGAACTGTTTTTT. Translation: CASRGQGREELFF.

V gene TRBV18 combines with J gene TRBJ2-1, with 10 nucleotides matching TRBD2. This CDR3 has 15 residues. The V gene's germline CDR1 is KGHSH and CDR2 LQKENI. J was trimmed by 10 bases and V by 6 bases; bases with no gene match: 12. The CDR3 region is CASSWRASGGFEQFF. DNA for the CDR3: TGTGCCAGCTCCTGGAGGGCTAGCGGGGGTTTCGAGCAGTTCTTC.

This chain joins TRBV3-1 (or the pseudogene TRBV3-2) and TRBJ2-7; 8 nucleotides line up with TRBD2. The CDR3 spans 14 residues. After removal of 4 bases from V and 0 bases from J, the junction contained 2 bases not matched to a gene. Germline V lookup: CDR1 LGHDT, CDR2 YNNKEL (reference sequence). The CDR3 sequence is CASSRGLASYEQYF. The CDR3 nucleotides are TGTGCCAGCAGCCGAGGACTAGCCTCCTACGAGCAGTACTTC.

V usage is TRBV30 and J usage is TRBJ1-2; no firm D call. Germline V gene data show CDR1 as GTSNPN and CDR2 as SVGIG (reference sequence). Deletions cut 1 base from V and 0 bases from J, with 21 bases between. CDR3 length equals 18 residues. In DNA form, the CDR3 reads TGTGCCTGGAGTGCCCCCGGGGATGCGCCCTTATCTAACTATGGCTACACCTTC. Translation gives CAWSAPGDAPLSNYGYTF.

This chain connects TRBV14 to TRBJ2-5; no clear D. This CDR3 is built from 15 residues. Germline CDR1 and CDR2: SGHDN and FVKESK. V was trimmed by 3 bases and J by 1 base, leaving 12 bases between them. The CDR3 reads CASSHGRHSQETQYF. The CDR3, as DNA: TGTGCCAGCAGCCATGGTAGACATTCCCAAGAGACCCAGTACTTC. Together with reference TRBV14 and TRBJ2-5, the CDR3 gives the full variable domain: EAGVTQFPSHSVIEKGQTVTLRCDPISGHDNLYWYRRVMGKEIKFLLHFVKESKQDESGMPNNRFLAERTGGTYSTLKVQPAELEDSGVYFCASSHGRHSQETQYFGPGTRLLVL.

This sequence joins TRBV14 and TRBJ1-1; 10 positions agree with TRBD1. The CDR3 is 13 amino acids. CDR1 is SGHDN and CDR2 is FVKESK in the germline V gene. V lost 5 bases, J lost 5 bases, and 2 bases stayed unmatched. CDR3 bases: TGTGCCAGCAGCAGACAGGGGGCTACTGAAGCTTTCTTT. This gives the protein CASSRQGATEAFF.

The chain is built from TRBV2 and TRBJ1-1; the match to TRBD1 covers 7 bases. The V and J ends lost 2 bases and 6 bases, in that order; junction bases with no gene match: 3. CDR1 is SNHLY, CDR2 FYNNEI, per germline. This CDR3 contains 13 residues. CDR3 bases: TGTGCCAGCAGTGAATGGGACAGCCCTGAAGCTTTCTTT. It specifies CASSEWDSPEAFF.

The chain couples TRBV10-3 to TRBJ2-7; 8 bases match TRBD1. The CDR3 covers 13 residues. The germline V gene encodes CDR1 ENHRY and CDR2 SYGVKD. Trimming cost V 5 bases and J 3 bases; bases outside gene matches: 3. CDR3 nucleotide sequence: TGTGCCATCAGTAGACAGGGGAACTACGAGCAGTACTTC. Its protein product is CAISRQGNYEQYF.

CDR3 loop: CASSRRETTQPQHF. The CDR3 coding sequence is TGTGCCAGTAGTCGTCGGGAGACAACTCAGCCCCAGCATTTT. J is TRBJ1-5 and V is TRBV19; D gene unclear. V shed 5 bases and J shed 6 bases, with 14 bases lying between them. Germline V CDR1 and CDR2: LNHDA, SQIVND (reference sequence). The CDR3 spans 14 residues.

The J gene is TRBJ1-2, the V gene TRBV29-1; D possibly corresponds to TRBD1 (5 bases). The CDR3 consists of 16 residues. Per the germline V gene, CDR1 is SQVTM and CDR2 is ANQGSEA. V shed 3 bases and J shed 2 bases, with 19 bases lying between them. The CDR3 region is CSVDHRDSTTNYGYTF. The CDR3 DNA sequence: TGCAGCGTTGATCATCGTGACAGCACTACCAACTATGGCTACACCTTC. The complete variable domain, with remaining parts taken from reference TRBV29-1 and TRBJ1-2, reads SAVISQKPSRDICQRGTSLTIQCQVDSQVTMMFWYRQQPGQSLTLIATANQGSEATYESGFVIDKFPISRPNLTFSTLTVSNMSPEDSSIYLCSVDHRDSTTNYGYTFGSGTRLTVV.

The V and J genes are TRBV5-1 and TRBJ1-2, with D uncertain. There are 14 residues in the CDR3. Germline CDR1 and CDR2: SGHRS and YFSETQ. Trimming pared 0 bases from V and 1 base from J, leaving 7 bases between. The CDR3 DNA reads TGCGCCAGCAGCTTGGTCCAGGATAACTATGGCTACACCTTC. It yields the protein CASSLVQDNYGYTF.